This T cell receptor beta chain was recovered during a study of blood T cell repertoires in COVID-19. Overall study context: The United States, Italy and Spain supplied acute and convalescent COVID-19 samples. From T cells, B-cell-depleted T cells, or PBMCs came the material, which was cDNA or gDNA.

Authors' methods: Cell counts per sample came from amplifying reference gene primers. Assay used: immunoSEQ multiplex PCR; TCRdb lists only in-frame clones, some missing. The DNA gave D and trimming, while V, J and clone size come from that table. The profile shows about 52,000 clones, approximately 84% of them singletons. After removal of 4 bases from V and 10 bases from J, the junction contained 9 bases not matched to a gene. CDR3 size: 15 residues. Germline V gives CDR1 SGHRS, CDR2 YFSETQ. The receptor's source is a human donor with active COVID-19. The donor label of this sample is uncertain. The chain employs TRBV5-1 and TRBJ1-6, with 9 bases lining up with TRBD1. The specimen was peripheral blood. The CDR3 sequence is CASSLLTGGESPLHF. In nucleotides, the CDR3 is TGCGCCAGCAGCCTCCTCACAGGGGGCGAATCACCCCTCCACTTT.